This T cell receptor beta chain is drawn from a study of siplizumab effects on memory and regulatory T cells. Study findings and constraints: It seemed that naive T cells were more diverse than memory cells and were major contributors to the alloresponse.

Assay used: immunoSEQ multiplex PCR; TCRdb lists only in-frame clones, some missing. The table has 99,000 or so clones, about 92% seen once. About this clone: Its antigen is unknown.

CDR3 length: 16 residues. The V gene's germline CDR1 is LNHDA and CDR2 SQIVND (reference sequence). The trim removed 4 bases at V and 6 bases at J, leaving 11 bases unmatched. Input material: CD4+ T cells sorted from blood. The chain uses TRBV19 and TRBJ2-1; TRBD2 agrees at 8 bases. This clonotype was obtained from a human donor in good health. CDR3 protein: CASSRPGLAGINEQFF. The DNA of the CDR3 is TGTGCCAGTAGTAGGCCCGGACTAGCAGGAATCAATGAGCAGTTCTTC.